The sequence of this TCR beta chain was determined in a study of memory CD4+ T cells and cytomegalovirus serostatus. About the research overall: This sample comes from healthy Belgian adults, 8 to 10 CMV seropositive, approximately 23 seronegative. Findings of the study overall: About 40% of the roughly 150 known CMV-associated TCRbeta sequences appeared in CD4+ memory.

In the authors' workflow: Out-of-frame sequences were removed, leaving 2,000,000 or so distinct TCRbeta sequences. The table came from immunoSEQ multiplex PCR; TCRdb's copy has only in-frame clones and leaves some out. The D gene and trimming were derived from the DNA, and the V and J assignments and clone size from that table. Counted here are some 49,000 clones, roughly 78% occurring once; the ten biggest clones make up around 0.94%. Remarks on this clone: Its antigen is undetermined.

The sort gate was single viable CD3+CD4+CD8-CD45RO+ cells for memory CD4+ T cells. Serostatus was set by detecting CMV pp150, pp28, p38, p52 IgG. The CDR3 is made up of 15 amino acids. The germline gives CDR1 SGHAT, CDR2 FQNNGV. V lost 3 bases and J 6 bases, leaving 18 bases between the germline ends. Material for sequencing was memory CD4+ T cells from blood. This chain uses TRBV11-2 with TRBJ2-7; D is unclear. This receptor was identified in an adult in good health and CMV-seronegative. This chain's CDR3 is CASSLGPSRGAEQYF. The CDR3 nucleotides read TGTGCCAGCAGCTTGGGCCCCTCGAGAGGTGCCGAGCAGTACTTC.